This T cell receptor (beta chain) comes out of a study of cytomegalovirus exposure and HLA in healthy donors. The germline CDR1 and CDR2 sequences are SGHDT and YYEEEE. Trimming took 1 base from V and 0 from J, leaving 4 bases between them. This CDR3 has 13 residues. A note on this clone: This may stem from a read error, because a much larger clone lies one nucleotide away.

The primer mix had 60 Vbeta and 13 Jbeta primers. The repertoire was sequenced with immunoSEQ multiplex PCR; TCRdb's copy has only in-frame clones and lacks some. The sample yields around 76,000 clones, nearly 80% seen once. The sequence came from a middle-aged woman in good health and CMV-seropositive. The sample was PBMCs. V usage is TRBV5-6 and J usage is TRBJ1-2; no clear D. CDR3 amino acids: CASSLLANYGYTF. Here the CDR3 DNA reads TGTGCCAGCAGCTTGTTAGCTAACTATGGCTACACCTTC.